Below are 2 T cell receptor beta chains sequenced from a single sample in a study of neurological immune-mediated disorders. In TCRdb, the 5' RACE reads were re-called with MiXCR into one record per CDR3 protein. The repertoire holds some 48,000 distinct CDR3 sequences, with about an eighth as singletons. The sample's time point: longitudinal time-point 2. What was sequenced was PBMCs. These TCRs come from a male donor with HTLV-1-associated myelopathy (HAM/TSP).

This clonotype was recorded many times. The rearrangement uses TRBV20-1 and TRBJ1-1, with 7 bases lining up with TRBD1. Germline-derived CDR1 and CDR2 are DFQATT and SNEGSKA (reference sequence). J gave up 7 bases and V 0 bases, and 11 bases lay outside the gene matches. The CDR3 loop spans 15 amino acids. The CDR3 sequence: CSARDRLRGLSEAFF. As DNA, the CDR3 is TGCAGTGCTAGAGATCGGTTAAGGGGGCTGAGTGAAGCTTTCTTT.

This clonotype was counted many times. V and J are TRBV6-5 and TRBJ2-1; 13 positions match TRBD2. Germline V gene sequence: CDR1 MNHEY, CDR2 SVGAGI. This CDR3 has 14 amino acids. The trim removed 5 bases at V and 12 bases at J, leaving 7 bases unmatched. CDR3 coding DNA: TGTGCCAGCAGTCCACTAGCGGGGGGGCCTGCGCAGTTCTTC. Residues: CASSPLAGGPAQFF.